Shown below are 21 T cell receptor beta chains from a single sample sequenced in a study of radiotherapy plus CTLA-4 blockade in lung cancer. TCRdb keeps only in-frame clones here, not all; method: immunoSEQ multiplex PCR. This table has around 100,000 clones, around 84% appearing once. This specimen consisted of peripheral blood, obtained from a patient treated with radiotherapy plus ipilimumab. These receptors all come from a human donor with non-small cell lung cancer that progressed on radiotherapy plus ipilimumab. Some clones in this sample may be carry-over from other donors' samples.

V gene TRBV5-5 combines with J gene TRBJ2-4, with D possibly being TRBD1 (5 bases). Between the trimmed V and J ends, which lost 2 bases and 12 bases, there was a span of 18 bases. Germline V gene lookup returns CDR1 SGHKS and CDR2 YYEKEE (reference sequence). CDR3 size: 14 residues. Written as DNA, the CDR3 is TGTGCCAGCAGCTTCGGACACCTTGAAACATCTCAGTACTTC. This encodes CASSFGHLETSQYF.

The CDR3 sequence: CASSSKTSGGYNEQFF. CDR3 coding DNA: TGTGCCAGCAGCTCCAAAACTAGCGGGGGCTACAATGAGCAGTTCTTC. The chain has TRBV7-2 and TRBJ2-1; 11 nucleotides line up with TRBD2. V lost 4 bases, J lost 3 bases, and 5 bases stayed unmatched. The CDR3 consists of 16 residues. Germline V gene sequence: CDR1 SGHTA, CDR2 FQGNSA.

The chain employs TRBV5-1 and TRBJ1-2; no clear D. The V end lost 4 bases, the J end lost 6 bases, and 13 bases lay between the germline ends. Looked up from germline, CDR1 is SGHRS and CDR2 is YFSETQ. This CDR3 region has 13 residues. This chain's CDR3 is CASSTEGGDGYTF. CDR3 in DNA: TGCGCCAGCAGCACAGAGGGTGGCGATGGCTACACCTTC.

This chain joins TRBV5-6 and TRBJ1-5; no clear D gene. The CDR3 extends over 17 amino acids. Germline V gene lookup returns CDR1 SGHDT and CDR2 YYEEEE. V shed 2 bases and J shed 0 bases, with 15 bases lying between them. CDR3 in amino acids: CASSFRTDSHSNQPQHF. In nucleotides, the CDR3 is TGTGCCAGCAGCTTCCGGACGGATTCTCATAGCAATCAGCCCCAGCATTTT. Combining the CDR3 with reference TRBV5-6 and TRBJ1-5 gives the whole variable domain DAGVTQSPTHLIKTRGQQVTLRCSPKSGHDTVSWYQQALGQGPQFIFQYYEEEERQRGNFPDRFSGHQFPNYSSELNVNALLLGDSALYLCASSFRTDSHSNQPQHFGDGTRLSIL.

This sequence joins TRBV2 and TRBJ2-5, with D tentatively TRBD1 or TRBD2 (6 bases each). Germline V gene lookup returns CDR1 SNHLY and CDR2 FYNNEI. Trimming left V 7 bases short and J 4 bases short, with 16 bases between. The CDR3 extends over 14 amino acids. CDR3 in DNA: TGTGCCAGCAAGGAGGGGGTGACAATAGAGACCCAGTACTTC. Translation: CASKEGVTIETQYF. The full variable domain, with the rest looked up from reference TRBV2 and TRBJ2-5, is EPEVTQTPSHQVTQMGQEVILRCVPISNHLYFYWYRQILGQKVEFLVSFYNNEISEKSEIFDDQFSVERPDGSNFTLKIRSTKLEDSAMYFCASKEGVTIETQYFGPGTRLLVL.

The chain is built from TRBV6-1 and TRBJ2-3; D could derive from TRBD1 or TRBD2 (5 bases each). The CDR3 is 14 residues long. The ends were cut back, 8 bases at V and 0 bases at J, with 12 bases in the middle. The germline gives CDR1 MNHNS, CDR2 SASEGT. The chain's CDR3 is CASAGAASTDTQYF. CDR3 DNA: TGTGCCAGCGCCGGGGCAGCGAGCACAGATACGCAGTATTTT.

This sequence joins TRBV5-1 and TRBJ2-2; TRBD2 aligns across 11 bases. Germline trimming cut 3 bases from V and 2 bases from J; bases unmatched to any gene: 6. The germline gives CDR1 SGHRS, CDR2 YFSETQ. The CDR3 runs 17 residues. CDR3 sequence (DNA): TGCGCCAGCAGCTACTACACTAGCGGGGGTAACACCGGGGAGCTGTTTTTT. Protein: CASSYYTSGGNTGELFF.

The chain is built from TRBV5-6 and TRBJ1-3; a weak D match, TRBD1 (5 bases). The length of the CDR3 is 15 residues. Trimming left V 4 bases short and J 4 bases short, with 15 bases between. Germline assignment: CDR1 SGHDT and CDR2 YYEEEE. CDR3 nucleotide sequence: TGTGCCAGCAGCCTCCCGCCAGGGACGGGAAACACCATATATTTT. This gives the protein CASSLPPGTGNTIYF.

The chain uses TRBV5-1 and TRBJ2-3; D perhaps matches TRBD2 (6 bases). The CDR3 contains 14 residues. The ends were cut back, 5 bases at V and 1 base at J, with 11 bases in the middle. CDR1 is SGHRS, CDR2 YFSETQ, per germline. CDR3 in amino acids: CASRRGTRTDTQYF. The CDR3 bases are TGCGCCAGCAGGCGCGGGACCCGCACAGATACGCAGTATTTT.

Only a few counts were recorded for this clone. The J gene is TRBJ1-2, the V gene TRBV6-5, with unresolved D. V shed 6 bases and J shed 6 bases, with 14 bases lying between them. This CDR3 spans 13 amino acids. Germline V gene lookup returns CDR1 MNHEY and CDR2 SVGAGI. The CDR3 protein is CASRGLMEDGYTF. The DNA of the CDR3 is TGTGCCAGCAGGGGCTTAATGGAGGATGGCTACACCTTC.

The chain joins TRBV2 to TRBJ1-1; D may be TRBD1 (5 bases). The CDR3 covers 15 residues. From germline, CDR1 is SNHLY and CDR2 FYNNEI. Trimming shortened V by 5 bases and J by 0 bases, and 13 bases separated the two germline ends. CDR3 residues: CASSPQGLMNTEAFF. DNA for the CDR3: TGTGCCAGCAGTCCCCAGGGCCTAATGAACACTGAAGCTTTCTTT.

The CDR3 nucleotides read TGTGCCAGCGGGAACAGGGTCAATGAGCAGTTCTTC. This gives the protein CASGNRVNEQFF. The chain couples TRBV9 to TRBJ2-1; possibly TRBD1 for D (6 bases). The V end was cut by 7 bases, the J end by 6 bases, with 11 bases between. Germline lookup yields CDR1 SGDLS and CDR2 YYNGEE. The CDR3 runs to 12 residues.

The V call is TRBV19, the J call TRBJ1-5, with D tentatively TRBD1 (5 bases). The CDR3 has 14 amino acids. Germline CDR1 LNHDA, CDR2 SQIVND (reference sequence). Trimming took off 7 bases at V and 6 bases at J, with 16 bases between the two ends. This chain's CDR3 is CASKGGASRQPQHF. The CDR3 DNA follows: TGTGCCAGTAAGGGTGGGGCTAGTCGTCAGCCCCAGCATTTT.

This chain connects TRBV14 to TRBJ2-5; D ambiguous. V lost 3 bases to trimming and J lost 4 bases, with 6 bases between them. The CDR3 has 12 amino acids. In germline, CDR1 is SGHDN, CDR2 FVKESK. The CDR3 DNA follows: TGTGCCAGCAGCCAGAACAGAGAGACCCAGTACTTC. Protein: CASSQNRETQYF.

This chain links TRBV5-1 with TRBJ2-5; D is perhaps TRBD1 (5 bases). The CDR3 consists of 14 residues. Germline CDR1 and CDR2: SGHRS and YFSETQ. The V gene lost 2 bases and the J gene lost 6 bases, with 14 bases spanning the gap. The CDR3 DNA sequence: TGCGCCAGCAGCTTTGGGGCTCAGGAAAAGACCCAGTACTTC. Its translation is CASSFGAQEKTQYF. Full variable domain (outside the CDR3, taken from reference TRBV5-1 and TRBJ2-5): KAGVTQTPRYLIKTRGQQVTLSCSPISGHRSVSWYQQTPGQGLQFLFEYFSETQRNKGNFPGRFSGRQFSNSRSEMNVSTLELGDSALYLCASSFGAQEKTQYFGPGTRLLVL.

The chain carries TRBV6-1 and TRBJ1-3; D is undetermined. The V end lost 5 bases, the J end lost 8 bases, and 10 bases lay between the germline ends. Per the germline V gene, CDR1 is MNHNS and CDR2 is SASEGT. The CDR3 length is 12 residues. CDR3 loop: CASSFPLDTIYF. CDR3 bases: TGTGCCAGCAGTTTCCCTTTGGACACCATATATTTT.

The chain uses TRBV7-2 and TRBJ1-5; D gene uncertain. Germline V CDR1 and CDR2: SGHTA, FQGNSA. The CDR3 is 13 amino acids. The V and J ends lost 1 base and 5 bases respectively, with 6 bases between them. The CDR3 DNA reads TGTGCCAGCAGCTTAGGGGGTGATCAGCCCCAGCATTTT. Protein: CASSLGGDQPQHF.

This chain joins TRBV7-9 and TRBJ2-3; tentatively, D is TRBD1 or TRBD2 (5 bases each). The V end was cut by 2 bases, the J end by 4 bases, with 16 bases between. CDR3 size: 16 residues. The germline V gene has CDR1 SEHNR and CDR2 FQNEAQ (reference sequence). The CDR3 DNA reads TGTGCCAGCAGCTTATTAGGGGTTGTGGGAGCAGATACGCAGTATTTT. Residues: CASSLLGVVGADTQYF.

There are a few counts of this clone. The chain carries TRBV19 and TRBJ2-6; no clear D gene. The germline V gene encodes CDR1 LNHDA and CDR2 SQIVND (reference sequence). With 7 bases removed from V and 0 bases from J, the gap between germline ends came to 10 bases. This CDR3 spans 15 amino acids. The CDR3 DNA is TGTGCCAGTAACTGGGTTGACTCTGGGGCCAACGTCCTGACTTTC. It codes for CASNWVDSGANVLTF. The whole variable domain, filled in from reference TRBV19 and TRBJ2-6, reads DGGITQSPKYLFRKEGQNVTLSCEQNLNHDAMYWYRQDPGQGLRLIYYSQIVNDFQKGDIAEGYSVSREKKESFPLTVTSAQKNPTAFYLCASNWVDSGANVLTFGAGSRLTVL.

The chain joins TRBV19 to TRBJ1-6, with D perhaps TRBD1 (6 bases). This CDR3 has 15 amino acids. V lost 0 bases to trimming and J lost 11 bases, with 14 bases between them. Germline CDR1 reads LNHDA; CDR2 reads SQIVND (reference sequence). CDR3 DNA: TGTGCCAGTAGTATAGAGCCGACAGGAGCGGCACCCCTCCACTTT. The encoded protein is CASSIEPTGAAPLHF.

This sequence joins TRBV4-3 and TRBJ2-1, with TRBD2 matching over 8 bases. Germline CDR1 LGHNA, CDR2 YSLEER. Unmatched junction bases numbered 2, after V lost 1 base and J lost 3 bases. The CDR3 sequence is 15 residues long. Here the CDR3 reads CASSQGTSGYNEQFF. DNA for the CDR3: TGCGCCAGCAGCCAAGGAACTAGCGGCTACAATGAGCAGTTCTTC.